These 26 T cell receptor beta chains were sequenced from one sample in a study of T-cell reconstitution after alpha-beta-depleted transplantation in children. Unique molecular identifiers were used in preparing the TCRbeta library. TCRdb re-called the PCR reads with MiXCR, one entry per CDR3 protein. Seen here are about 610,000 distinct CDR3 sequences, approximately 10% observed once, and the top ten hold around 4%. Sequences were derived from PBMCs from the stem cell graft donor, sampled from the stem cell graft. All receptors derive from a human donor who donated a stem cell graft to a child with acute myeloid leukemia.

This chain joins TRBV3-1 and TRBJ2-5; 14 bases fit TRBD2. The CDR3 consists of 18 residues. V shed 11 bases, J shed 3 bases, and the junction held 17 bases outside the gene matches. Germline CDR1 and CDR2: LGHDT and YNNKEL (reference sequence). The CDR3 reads CAFSPSFGLAGGKETQYF. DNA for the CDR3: TGTGCCTTCAGTCCATCCTTCGGACTAGCGGGAGGTAAAGAGACCCAGTACTTC.

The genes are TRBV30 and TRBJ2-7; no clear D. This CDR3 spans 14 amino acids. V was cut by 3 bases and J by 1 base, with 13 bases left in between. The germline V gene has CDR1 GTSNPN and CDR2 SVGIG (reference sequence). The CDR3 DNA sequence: TGTGCCTGGAGGGCCCCCGGGCTGTCCTACGAGCAGTACTTC. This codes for CAWRAPGLSYEQYF.

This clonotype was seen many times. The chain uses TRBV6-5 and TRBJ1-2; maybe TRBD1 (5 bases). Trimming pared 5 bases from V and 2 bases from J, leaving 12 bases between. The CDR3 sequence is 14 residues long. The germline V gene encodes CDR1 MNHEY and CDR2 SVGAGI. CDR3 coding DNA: TGTGCCAGCAGTCCCCTTGGGGGAAACTATGGCTACACCTTC. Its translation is CASSPLGGNYGYTF.

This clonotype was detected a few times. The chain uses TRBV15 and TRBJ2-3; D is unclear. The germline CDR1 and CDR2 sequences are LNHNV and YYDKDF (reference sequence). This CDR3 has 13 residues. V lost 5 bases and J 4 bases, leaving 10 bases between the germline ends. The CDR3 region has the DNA TGTGCCACCAGCCCCAGGAATCCAGATACGCAGTATTTT. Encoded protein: CATSPRNPDTQYF.

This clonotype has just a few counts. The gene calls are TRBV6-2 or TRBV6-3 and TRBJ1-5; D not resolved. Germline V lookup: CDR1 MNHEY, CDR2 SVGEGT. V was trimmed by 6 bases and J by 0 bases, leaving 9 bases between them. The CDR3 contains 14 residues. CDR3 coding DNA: TGTGCCAGCAGATACAGTTATAGCAATCAGCCCCAGCATTTT. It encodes CASRYSYSNQPQHF.

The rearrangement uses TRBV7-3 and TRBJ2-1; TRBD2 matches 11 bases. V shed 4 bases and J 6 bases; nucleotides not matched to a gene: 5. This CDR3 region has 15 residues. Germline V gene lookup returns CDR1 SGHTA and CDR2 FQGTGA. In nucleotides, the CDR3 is TGTGCCAGCAGCTACACTAGCGGGAGTCGCAATGAGCAGTTCTTC. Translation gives CASSYTSGSRNEQFF. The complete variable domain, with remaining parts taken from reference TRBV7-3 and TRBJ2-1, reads GAGVSQTPSNKVTEKGKYVELRCDPISGHTALYWYRQSLGQGPEFLIYFQGTGAADDSGLPNDRFFAVRPEGSVSTLKIQRTERGDSAVYLCASSYTSGSRNEQFFGPGTRLTVL.

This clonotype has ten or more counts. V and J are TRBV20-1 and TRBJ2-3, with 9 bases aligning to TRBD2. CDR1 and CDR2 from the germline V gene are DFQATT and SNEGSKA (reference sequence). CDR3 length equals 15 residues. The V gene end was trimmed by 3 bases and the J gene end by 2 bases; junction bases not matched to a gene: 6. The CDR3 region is CSASLAGSVTDTQYF. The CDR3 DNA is TGCAGTGCTAGTCTAGCGGGATCGGTCACAGATACGCAGTATTTT.

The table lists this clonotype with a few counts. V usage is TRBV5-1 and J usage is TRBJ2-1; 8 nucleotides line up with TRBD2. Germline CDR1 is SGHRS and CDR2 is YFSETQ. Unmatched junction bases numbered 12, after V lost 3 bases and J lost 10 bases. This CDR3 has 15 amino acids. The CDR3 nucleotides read TGCGCCAGCAGCTGGACCGGTGTGGCGGGAGGAGAGCAGTTCTTC. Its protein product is CASSWTGVAGGEQFF.

The CDR3 DNA is TGTGCCAGCAGTACAAATCCCGGGACAGGATATGGCTACACCTTC. The encoded protein is CASSTNPGTGYGYTF. The V call is TRBV6-2 or TRBV6-3, the J call TRBJ1-2; 8 bases fit TRBD1. The J segment lost 5 bases and the V segment lost 5 bases, leaving 10 bases of the junction unmatched. Germline V gene sequence: CDR1 MNHEY, CDR2 SVGEGT. The CDR3 runs 15 residues.

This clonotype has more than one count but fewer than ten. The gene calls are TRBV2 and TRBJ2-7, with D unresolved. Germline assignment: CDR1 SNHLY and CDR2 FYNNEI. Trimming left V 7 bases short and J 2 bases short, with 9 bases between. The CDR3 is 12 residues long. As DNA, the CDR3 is TGTGCCAGCATACCGGGTACCTACGAGCAGTACTTC. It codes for CASIPGTYEQYF. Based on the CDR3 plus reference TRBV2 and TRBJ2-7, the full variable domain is EPEVTQTPSHQVTQMGQEVILRCVPISNHLYFYWYRQILGQKVEFLVSFYNNEISEKSEIFDDQFSVERPDGSNFTLKIRSTKLEDSAMYFCASIPGTYEQYFGPGTRLTVT.

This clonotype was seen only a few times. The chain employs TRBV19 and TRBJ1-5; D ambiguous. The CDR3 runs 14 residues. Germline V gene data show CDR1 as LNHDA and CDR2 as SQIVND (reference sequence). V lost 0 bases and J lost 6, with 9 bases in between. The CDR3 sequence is CASSIDHRGQPQHF. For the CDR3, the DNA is TGTGCCAGTAGTATAGATCATCGCGGTCAGCCCCAGCATTTT.

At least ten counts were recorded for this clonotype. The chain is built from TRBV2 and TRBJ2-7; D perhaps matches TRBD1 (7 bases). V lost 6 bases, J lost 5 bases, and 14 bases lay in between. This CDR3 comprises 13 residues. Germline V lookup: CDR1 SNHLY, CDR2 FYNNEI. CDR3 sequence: CASRSQGGHEQYF. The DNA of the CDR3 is TGTGCCAGCAGATCCCAGGGGGGCCACGAGCAGTACTTC.

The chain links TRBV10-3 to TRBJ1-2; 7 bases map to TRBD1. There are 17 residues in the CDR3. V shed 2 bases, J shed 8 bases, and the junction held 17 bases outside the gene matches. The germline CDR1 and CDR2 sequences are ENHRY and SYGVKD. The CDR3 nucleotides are TGTGCCATCAGTGAGGCGCAGGGAAGGACAGGCCGGCCCGGCTACACCTTC. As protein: CAISEAQGRTGRPGYTF.

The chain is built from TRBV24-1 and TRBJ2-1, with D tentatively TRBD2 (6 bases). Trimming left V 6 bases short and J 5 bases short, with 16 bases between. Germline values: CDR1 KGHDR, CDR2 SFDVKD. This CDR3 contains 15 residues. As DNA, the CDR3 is TGTGCCACCAGTCGTCCGGCGGGATTAAACAATGAGCAGTTCTTC. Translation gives CATSRPAGLNNEQFF.

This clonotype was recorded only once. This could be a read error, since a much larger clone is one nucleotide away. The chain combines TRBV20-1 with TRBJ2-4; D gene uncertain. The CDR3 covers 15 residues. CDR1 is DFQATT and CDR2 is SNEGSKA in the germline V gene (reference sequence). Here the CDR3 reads CSARDSGGAKNILYF. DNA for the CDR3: TGCAGTGCTAGAGATAGTGGCGGAGCCAAAAACATTCTGTACTTC.

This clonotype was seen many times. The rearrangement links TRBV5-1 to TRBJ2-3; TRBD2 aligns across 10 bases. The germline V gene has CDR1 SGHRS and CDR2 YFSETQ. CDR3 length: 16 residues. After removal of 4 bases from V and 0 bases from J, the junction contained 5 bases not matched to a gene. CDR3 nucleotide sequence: TGCGCCAGCAGCCATGGACTAGCGGAGAGCACAGATACGCAGTATTTT. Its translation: CASSHGLAESTDTQYF. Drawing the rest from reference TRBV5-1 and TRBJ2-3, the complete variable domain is KAGVTQTPRYLIKTRGQQVTLSCSPISGHRSVSWYQQTPGQGLQFLFEYFSETQRNKGNFPGRFSGRQFSNSRSEMNVSTLELGDSALYLCASSHGLAESTDTQYFGPGTRLTVL.

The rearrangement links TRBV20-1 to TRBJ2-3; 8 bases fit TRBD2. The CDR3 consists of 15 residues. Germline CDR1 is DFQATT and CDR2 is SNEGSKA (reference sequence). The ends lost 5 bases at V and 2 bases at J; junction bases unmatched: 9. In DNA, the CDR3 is TGCAGTGCTCCATCACTAGCGGCCAACACAGATACGCAGTATTTT. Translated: CSAPSLAANTDTQYF.

CDR3 loop: CASSYGTPILETQYF. CDR3 bases: TGCGCCAGCAGCTACGGGACACCCATTCTGGAGACCCAGTACTTC. The chain couples TRBV5-1 to TRBJ2-5, with D perhaps TRBD1 (6 bases). The germline V and J ends were trimmed by 3 bases and 5 bases, with 17 bases remaining between them. This CDR3 region has 15 residues. From germline, CDR1 is SGHRS and CDR2 YFSETQ. Variable domain in full (rest from reference TRBV5-1 and TRBJ2-5): KAGVTQTPRYLIKTRGQQVTLSCSPISGHRSVSWYQQTPGQGLQFLFEYFSETQRNKGNFPGRFSGRQFSNSRSEMNVSTLELGDSALYLCASSYGTPILETQYFGPGTRLLVL.

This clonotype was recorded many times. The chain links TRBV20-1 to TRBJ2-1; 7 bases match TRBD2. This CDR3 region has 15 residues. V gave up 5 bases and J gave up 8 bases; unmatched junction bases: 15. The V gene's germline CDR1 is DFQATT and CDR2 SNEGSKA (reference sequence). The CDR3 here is CSAVGGGLGEDEQFF. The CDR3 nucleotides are TGCAGTGCTGTGGGAGGAGGACTAGGGGAGGATGAGCAGTTCTTC.

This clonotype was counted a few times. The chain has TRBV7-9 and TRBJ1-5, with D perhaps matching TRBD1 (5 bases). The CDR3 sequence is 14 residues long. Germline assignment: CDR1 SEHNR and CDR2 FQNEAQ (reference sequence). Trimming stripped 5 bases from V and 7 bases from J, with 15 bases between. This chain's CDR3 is CASSPYQGDQPQHF. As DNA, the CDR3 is TGTGCCAGCAGCCCTTACCAGGGTGACCAGCCCCAGCATTTT.

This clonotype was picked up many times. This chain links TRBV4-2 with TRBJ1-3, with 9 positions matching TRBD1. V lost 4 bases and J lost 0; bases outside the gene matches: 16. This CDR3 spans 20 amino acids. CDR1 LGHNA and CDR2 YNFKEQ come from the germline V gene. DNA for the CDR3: TGTGCCAGCAGCCCAGAGGAAGGGACAGGGAGGGCAAACTCTGGAAACACCATATATTTT. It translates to CASSPEEGTGRANSGNTIYF.

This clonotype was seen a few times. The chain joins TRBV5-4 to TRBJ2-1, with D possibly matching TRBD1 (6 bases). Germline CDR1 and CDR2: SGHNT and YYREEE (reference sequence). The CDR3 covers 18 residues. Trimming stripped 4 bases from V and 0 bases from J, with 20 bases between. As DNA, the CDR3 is TGTGCCAGCAGCATCCCTGGGGGCGGAAAAAGCTCCTACAATGAGCAGTTCTTC. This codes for CASSIPGGGKSSYNEQFF.

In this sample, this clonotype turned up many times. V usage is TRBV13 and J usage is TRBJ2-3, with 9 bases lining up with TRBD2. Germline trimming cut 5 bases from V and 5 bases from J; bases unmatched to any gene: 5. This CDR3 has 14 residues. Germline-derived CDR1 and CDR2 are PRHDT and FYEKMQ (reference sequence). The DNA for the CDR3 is TGTGCCAGCAGCCGCGGGCGGGAGGGAGATACGCAGTATTTT. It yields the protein CASSRGREGDTQYF. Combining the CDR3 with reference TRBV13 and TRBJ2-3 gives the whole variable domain AAGVIQSPRHLIKEKRETATLKCYPIPRHDTVYWYQQGPGQDPQFLISFYEKMQSDKGSIPDRFSAQQFSDYHSELNMSSLELGDSALYFCASSRGREGDTQYFGPGTRLTVL.

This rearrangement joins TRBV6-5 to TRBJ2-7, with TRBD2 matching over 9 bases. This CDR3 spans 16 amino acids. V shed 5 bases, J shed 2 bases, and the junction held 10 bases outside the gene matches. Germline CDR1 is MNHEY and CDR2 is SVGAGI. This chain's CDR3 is CASSPTSGRSPYEQYF. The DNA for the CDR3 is TGTGCCAGCAGTCCTACGAGCGGGAGGAGTCCCTACGAGCAGTACTTC.

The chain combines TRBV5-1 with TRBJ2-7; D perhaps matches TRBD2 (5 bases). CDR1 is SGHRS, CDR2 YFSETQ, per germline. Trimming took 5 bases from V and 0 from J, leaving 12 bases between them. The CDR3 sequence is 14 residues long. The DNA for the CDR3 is TGCGCCAGCAGGATGGAGGCTAGCTCCTACGAGCAGTACTTC. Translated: CASRMEASSYEQYF.

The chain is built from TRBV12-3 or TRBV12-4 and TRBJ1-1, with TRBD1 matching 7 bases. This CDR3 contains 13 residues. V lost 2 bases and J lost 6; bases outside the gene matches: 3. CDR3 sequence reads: CASSLRQGAEAFF. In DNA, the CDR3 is TGTGCCAGCAGTTTACGGCAGGGGGCTGAAGCTTTCTTT.